This paragraph covers one T cell receptor beta chain sequence. It lacks a known antigen. No much larger clone is present one base from it, and per-base qualities are unavailable. In total, 666 healthy bone marrow donors made up the cohort. At the time of sampling, all cohort members were nominally healthy, though unrecorded immune exposures were likely present. Of the roughly 670 cohort members, around 300 had a positive CMV serostatus and 352 had a negative one, while no CMV serostatus was recorded for the donor. A peripheral blood sample was collected from each donor, and TCR beta sequencing was performed on peripheral blood mononuclear cells. The Qiagen DNeasy Blood Extraction Kit was used to extract genomic DNA from the blood cell samples. This specimen comes from a study of cytomegalovirus exposure and HLA in healthy donors (dated by TCRdb to the late 2010s). Regarding the complete study: According to an earlier analysis of 587 of the donors, 200 million or so T cells yielded 117 million unique TCR beta sequences and 276 Gb of sequence data. An early release covering just under 650 HLA-typed donors comprised roughly 300 gigabases of sequencing data and around 80 million unique TCR sequences. The genetic ancestry cluster associated with self-reported Caucasian donors included around four fifths of the approximately 410 genotyped donors. The study aimed to test whether signatures of past pathogen exposure could be identified by cataloging public T cell receptors. The study profiled the T cell repertoires of fewer than 850 subjects by immunosequencing and related them to cytomegalovirus serostatus. In addition to the first cohort of about 650 subjects, a separate validation cohort of 130 or so different subjects was used. The study combined high-throughput TCR immunosequencing, statistical association of individual TCRs with disease status, and machine learning to predict cytomegalovirus infection status. To study patterns of TCR occurrence, a later analysis re-analyzed previously published TCR beta repertoires from hundreds of donors and added high-resolution HLA genotyping. Rather than drawing on any new phenotypic data, the later analysis identified candidate immune exposures from TCR beta sequences and the way those sequences occurred across donors. In an earlier analysis of a few hundred of the donors, high-throughput TCR beta sequencing was used to judge whether each TCR beta V gene segment behaved as functional or pseudogenic. Donor age, sex, ethnicity and CMV serostatus were compiled together with the repertoire data. Genome-wide SNP genotypes for about 60% of the 666 donors were used in a later genetic analysis, which treated that subset as a discovery cohort. Every discovery cohort repertoire had been produced on one sequencing platform. HLA typing covered class I and class II loci at four-digit resolution. Typing coverage differed by locus: A, B, C, DRB1 and DQB1 were typed in about 629-640 donors, DQA1 in approximately 520, DPA1 in approximately 600, and DPB1 in 400 to 490. Because of strong linkage in the cohort, five DR-DQ haplotypes were treated as single units for association and clustering. Among under 450 genotyped donors of the cohort, an average of roughly 240,000 unique TCR beta nucleotide sequences were sequenced per donor, around 18% of them non-productive.

The trim is 0 bases for V and 2 bases for J, with a gap of 8 bases between the germline ends. Reading from cysteine to phenylalanine, the CDR3 counts 15 amino acids. Solely the CDR3 DNA is kept, with 45 bases framed from the first base. Looking up the germline V gene (reference sequence) yields CDR1 WNHNN and CDR2 SYGVQD. Libraries came from the immunoSEQ multiplex PCR assay. For the multiplex PCR, a mixture combining 60 forward primers for TCR Vbeta segments and 13 reverse primers for TCR Jbeta segments was used. The CDR3 region of rearranged TCR beta genes was amplified from genomic DNA by a multiplex PCR assay. Amplified TCR beta libraries were sequenced as 87-base-pair reads on the Illumina HiSeq System. Concerning the study's data processing: A later analysis counted about 76 million unique TCR beta chains across the roughly 700 repertoires, and about 10 million of these chains were shared by at least two donors. A nearest-neighbor algorithm error-corrected the raw reads and collapsed the reads into unique sequences, merging closely related sequences to remove PCR and sequencing errors. Alignment of CDR3 sequences to IMGT reference sequences was used to assign V, D and J gene segments. Each retained sequence needed at least a six-nucleotide match to both a V gene segment and a J gene segment. Rearrangements were called productive when the CDR3 lacked stop codons and stayed in frame with V and J; all others were non-productive. Following IMGT convention, CDR3 was defined as the stretch from the second conserved V-encoded cysteine to the conserved J-encoded phenylalanine. Sequences without an unambiguous match to a single V gene segment were excluded from the earlier analysis of a few hundred of the donors. An earlier analysis of 450 to 650 of the donors called V segments functional above 56.7% productive rearrangements and segregating when the between-donor standard deviation exceeded 5%. A statistical classification framework was developed to diagnose cytomegalovirus status using the catalog of TCR beta chain sequences. A later analysis assigned V and J genes by comparing TCR nucleotide sequences with IMGT/GENE-DB human TR gene sequences. A later analysis assigned CDR3 sequences and most-parsimonious VDJ recombination scenarios with the TCRdist pipeline. In a later analysis, each TCR beta chain was defined by its CDR3 amino acid sequence together with its V-gene family, and reads lacking a unique V-gene family were excluded. To address suspected cross-contamination and a sequencing artifact, a later analysis removed 450 to 700 highly shared, low-generation-probability nucleotide sequences. In a later analysis, a clonal expansion index was calculated for each public chain from normalized within-repertoire ranks of inferred template counts. Generation probabilities in a later analysis came from a VDJ recombination model fitted to out-of-frame rearrangements, and those results were checked against IGoR. Hypergeometric tests were used in a later analysis to score TCR-TCR, TCR-HLA and TCR-CMV co-occurrence, with a repertoire-size bias correction applied to the TCR pairs. A later analysis estimated false discovery rates by permuting HLA or CMV assignments 20 times. In a later analysis, co-occurring TCRs were grouped using DBSCAN, and TCRdist sequence similarity was added for clustering within HLA-allele-positive subsets. Repertoires with fewer than 30,000 or more than 120,000 public chains, plus five repertoires with anomalous nucleotide sharing, were excluded from co-occurrence clustering. TCRdb took this table from immuneACCESS and kept in-frame rearrangements with V and J called. Such tables lack part of the clones; where checked against another copy, unresolved V genes explain under half of the gap, and the rest is unexplained. The DNA gave D and trimming, while V, J and clone size come from that table. This sample is represented by 50,000 to 75,000 clones; roughly four fifths of them were singletons. The ten largest clonotypes hold about 1.6% of the sample.

The research as a whole found: Linkage disequilibrium might explain the correlated functional status among segregating V segments, but an unknown experimental factor could not be excluded. In a later analysis, HLA-associated TCR beta chains were found to be more clonally expanded and to have lower generation probabilities than equally common non-associated chains. A cluster of highly shared sequence variants was judged likely to be a technical artifact of the sequencing pipeline. This cohort had only TCR beta chains sequenced, and the lack of alpha or paired-chain data limited which features could be detected. A few of the identified cytomegalovirus-associated TCR beta chains were confirmed in vitro to be specific for cytomegalovirus antigens. In an earlier analysis of under 600 of the donors, most TCR beta V segments were observed in productive rearrangements about 87% or about 30% of the time, broadly matching IMGT annotations. The authors suggested that the approach could potentially be generalized to other disease states and immunological phenotypes. Because some donors lacked HLA typing at each locus, the association tests relied only on the typed subset. CMV serostatus was the only immune exposure information available for the cohort. Some IMGT-functional V segments, including TRBV6-2 and TRBV6-3, could not be told apart with the 87-base-pair reads, so those segments were excluded. In the study, some 180 TCR beta chains were listed as associated with cytomegalovirus. Specific HLA alleles were associated with 15,000 to 20,000 TCR beta sequences at a false discovery rate of 0.05 in a later analysis. A later analysis found that most CMV-associated TCR beta chains appeared HLA-restricted, with HLA associations seemingly driven largely by CMV exposure. While some public TCRs were present in many individuals, most TCR sequences turned up only very rarely across donors. A later genetic analysis reported fewer N-insertions in productive TCRs among donors in an Asian-associated ancestry cluster than the approximately 670-donor mean. When HLA alleles, especially DR and DQ, strongly co-occurred, attributing TCR associations to individual alleles was difficult. Sequencing depth was assumed to be roughly uniform across donors in the presence/absence analyses, though that assumption may not hold. Several of the top co-occurrence clusters appeared to be linked to parvovirus B19, influenza, CMV and Epstein-Barr virus, according to a later analysis. A further reported finding was that TCR beta sequences accurately predicted the HLA-A and HLA-B alleles for most subjects in the first cohort. In a later analysis, TCR association rates were found to vary across HLA loci, with the most associated TCRs seen for DRB1 alleles and the fewest for HLA-C alleles. Because counts were too low, approximately 15 rarely observed V segments, including chromosome 9 orphons, were excluded from the earlier analysis of 587 of the donors. An association between a missense DCLRE1C variant and V-gene and J-gene trimming of TCR beta chains was found in a later genetic analysis and replicated in an independent cohort. The classifier was reported to diagnose cytomegalovirus status with high specificity and sensitivity in both the original cohort and the validation cohort.

This sequence uses TRBV10-1 and TRBJ2-1; the D gene lacks a confident call. The sequenced material came from PBMCs. The receptor comes from a human donor in good health. The CDR3 in this case is CASSESQIPYNEQFF. The nucleotides read TGCGCCAGCAGTGAGTCACAGATTCCCTACAATGAGCAGTTCTTC.